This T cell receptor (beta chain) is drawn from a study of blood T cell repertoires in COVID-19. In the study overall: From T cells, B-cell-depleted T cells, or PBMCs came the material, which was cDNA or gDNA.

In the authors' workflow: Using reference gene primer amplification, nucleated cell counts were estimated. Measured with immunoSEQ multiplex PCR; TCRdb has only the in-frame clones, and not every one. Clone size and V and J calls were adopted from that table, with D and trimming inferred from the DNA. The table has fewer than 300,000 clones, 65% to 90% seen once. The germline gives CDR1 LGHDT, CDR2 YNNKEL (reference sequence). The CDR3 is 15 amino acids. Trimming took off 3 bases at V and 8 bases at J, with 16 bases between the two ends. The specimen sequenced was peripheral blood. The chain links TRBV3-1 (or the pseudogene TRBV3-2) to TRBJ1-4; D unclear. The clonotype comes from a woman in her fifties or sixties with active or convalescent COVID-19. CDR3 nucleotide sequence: TGTGCCAGCAGCCAGTCCAGGCAGCCAGAGGAAAAACTGTTTTTT. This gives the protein CASSQSRQPEEKLFF.